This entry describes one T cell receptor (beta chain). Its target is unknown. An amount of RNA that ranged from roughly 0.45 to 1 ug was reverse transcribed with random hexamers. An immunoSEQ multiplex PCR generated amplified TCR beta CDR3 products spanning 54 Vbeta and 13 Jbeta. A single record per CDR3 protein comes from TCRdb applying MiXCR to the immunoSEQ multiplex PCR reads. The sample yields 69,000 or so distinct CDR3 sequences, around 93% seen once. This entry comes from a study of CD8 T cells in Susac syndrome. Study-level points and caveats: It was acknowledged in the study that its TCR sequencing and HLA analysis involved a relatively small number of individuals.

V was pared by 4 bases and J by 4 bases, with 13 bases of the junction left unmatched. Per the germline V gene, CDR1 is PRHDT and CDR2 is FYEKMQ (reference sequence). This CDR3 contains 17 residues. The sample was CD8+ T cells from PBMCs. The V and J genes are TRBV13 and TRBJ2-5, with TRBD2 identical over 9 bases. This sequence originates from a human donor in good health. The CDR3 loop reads CASSSHLAGRSRETQYF. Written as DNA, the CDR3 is TGTGCCAGCAGCTCCCATCTAGCGGGGCGGTCCCGAGAGACCCAGTACTTC.